A single sample is the source of the 12 T cell receptor beta chains below, sequenced in a study of control samples from healthy donors and cancer patients. Repertoires were generated with immunoSEQ multiplex PCR, while TCRdb's copy carries only in-frame clones and drops some. The repertoire includes some 200,000 clones, 91% of them detected once, and about 1.6% sits in the top ten. The specimen was blood. These receptor sequences come from a woman aged 25 to 45 in good health.

This chain uses TRBV3-1 (or the pseudogene TRBV3-2) with TRBJ2-1, with TRBD2 identical over 9 bases. V shed 1 base and J 8 bases; nucleotides not matched to a gene: 9. The CDR3 runs to 16 residues. The germline V gene encodes CDR1 LGHDT and CDR2 YNNKEL (reference sequence). CDR3: CASSQAGGGAADEQFF. CDR3 coding DNA: TGTGCCAGCAGCCAAGCTGGCGGGGGGGCCGCGGATGAGCAGTTCTTC.

V and J are TRBV13 and TRBJ2-7; possibly TRBD1 for D (6 bases). The CDR3 loop spans 13 amino acids. Germline V gives CDR1 PRHDT, CDR2 FYEKMQ (reference sequence). V lost 3 bases to trimming and J lost 2 bases, with 8 bases between them. CDR3 in DNA: TGTGCCAGCAGCTTCGGGACAACCTACGAGCAGTACTTC. Residues: CASSFGTTYEQYF.

The chain has TRBV27 and TRBJ1-2; D might be TRBD1 (5 bases). V was shortened by 5 bases and J by 5 bases, with 21 bases between the two germline ends. The CDR3 consists of 16 residues. Germline CDR1 reads MNHEY; CDR2 reads SMNVEV (reference sequence). The CDR3 DNA follows: TGTGCCAGCAGTGCCGACCCCCGGGACCTTTGGTATGGCTACACCTTC. This gives the protein CASSADPRDLWYGYTF.

The chain couples TRBV7-2 to TRBJ2-2; 9 bases agree with TRBD1. CDR1 is SGHTA and CDR2 is FQGNSA in the germline V gene. After removal of 3 bases from V and 5 bases from J, the junction contained 4 bases not matched to a gene. This CDR3 has 15 residues. The DNA for the CDR3 is TGTGCCAGCAGCTTCGGGACAGGGTTAACCGGGGAGCTGTTTTTT. Protein: CASSFGTGLTGELFF. Full variable domain (remainder filled in from reference TRBV7-2 and TRBJ2-2): GAGVSQSPSNKVTEKGKDVELRCDPISGHTALYWYRQSLGQGLEFLIYFQGNSAPDKSGLPSDRFSAERTGGSVSTLTIQRTQQEDSAVYLCASSFGTGLTGELFFGEGSRLTVL.

V and J are TRBV19 and TRBJ1-5; perhaps TRBD1 as D (6 bases). In germline, CDR1 is LNHDA, CDR2 SQIVND (reference sequence). The V end lost 1 base, the J end lost 3 bases, and 13 bases lay between the germline ends. The CDR3 is made up of 16 amino acids. The CDR3 DNA sequence: TGTGCCAGTAGTATAGGGGCAGGGGTCCACAATCAGCCCCAGCATTTT. Translation gives CASSIGAGVHNQPQHF.

This chain uses TRBV30 with TRBJ1-2; D is unclear. The CDR3 contains 12 residues. Deletions cut 4 bases from V and 2 bases from J, with 8 bases between. The germline V gene has CDR1 GTSNPN and CDR2 SVGIG (reference sequence). In DNA form, the CDR3 reads TGTGCCTGGAACCGGGTCAACTATGGCTACACCTTC. Translated, it gives CAWNRVNYGYTF.

This clone appeared once. The chain recombines TRBV7-8 with TRBJ2-1; possible D gene TRBD2, 6 bases. Trimming removed 1 base at V and 0 bases at J, with 10 bases between. The CDR3 totals 16 residues. Germline V gene data show CDR1 as SGHVS and CDR2 as FQNEAQ. The CDR3 nucleotides read TGTGCCAGCAGCTTAGTGGGAGGCCGCTCCTACAATGAGCAGTTCTTC. Translating it yields CASSLVGGRSYNEQFF. The full variable domain, in which reference TRBV7-8 and TRBJ2-1 provide the parts outside the CDR3, is GAGVSQSPRYKVAKRGQDVALRCDPISGHVSLFWYQQALGQGPEFLTYFQNEAQLDKSGLPSDRFFAERPEGSVSTLKIQRTQQEDSAVYLCASSLVGGRSYNEQFFGPGTRLTVL.

The count of this clone is one. The chain carries TRBV30 and TRBJ2-3; D remains unclear. This CDR3 comprises 14 residues. Per the germline V gene, CDR1 is GTSNPN and CDR2 is SVGIG (reference sequence). Trimming pared 1 base from V and 0 bases from J, leaving 8 bases between. In nucleotides, the CDR3 is TGTGCCTGGAGTGGGACGTTTAGCACAGATACGCAGTATTTT. Translation: CAWSGTFSTDTQYF.

The chain uses TRBV19 and TRBJ1-4; no firm D call. The CDR3 consists of 14 residues. Per the germline V gene, CDR1 is LNHDA and CDR2 is SQIVND (reference sequence). Deletions cut 4 bases from V and 7 bases from J, with 13 bases between. CDR3 sequence: CASSRGEGFEKLFF. CDR3 nucleotides: TGTGCCAGTAGTAGAGGAGAGGGATTTGAAAAACTGTTTTTT.

A remark on this clone: Mismatch with germline at one junction end may stem from a read error. The chain couples TRBV3-1 (or the pseudogene TRBV3-2) to TRBJ2-1; weak D call: TRBD2 (6 bases). Germline V gives CDR1 LGHDT, CDR2 YNNKEL (reference sequence). The CDR3 runs to 16 residues. CDR3: CTSSQVQDYSYNEQFF. The CDR3 DNA reads as TGTACCAGCAGCCAAGTCCAGGACTACTCCTACAATGAGCAGTTCTTC.

This chain links TRBV28 with TRBJ1-1, with D perhaps matching TRBD1 (5 bases). The ends were cut back, 4 bases at V and 0 bases at J, with 12 bases in the middle. The CDR3 is made up of 15 amino acids. Germline CDR1 reads MDHEN; CDR2 reads SYDVKM. CDR3 bases: TGTGCCAGCAGTTCCGGGGGTCCCATGAACACTGAAGCTTTCTTT. Translating gives CASSSGGPMNTEAFF.

This sequence joins TRBV6-6 and TRBJ2-3; TRBD2 agrees at 9 bases. The CDR3 has 16 amino acids. CDR1 and CDR2 (germline): MNHNY, SVGAGI (reference sequence). V dropped 7 bases and J dropped 0; count of bases not matched to a gene: 8. CDR3 DNA sequence: TGTGCCAGCACCTTCCTAGCGGGGACTAGCACAGATACGCAGTATTTT. It encodes CASTFLAGTSTDTQYF.